This T cell receptor (beta chain) is drawn from a study of beta chain features in type 1 diabetes (dated by TCRdb to 2016 to 2019). Regarding the complete study: Mean age, gender distribution, total cell number and subset yield were not different between patients and healthy donors. A total of roughly 100 million sorted cells were examined across all samples, and the number of cells per subset was strongly correlated with RNA yield. The study compared TCRB repertoires of sorted circulating CD4+ T cell subsets between recently diagnosed type 1 diabetes patients and matched healthy donors. Regulatory and stem cell-like memory subsets were obtained from only 8 patients and roughly 8 healthy donors, while naive and central memory subsets were obtained from all 28 donors. Broader findings and caveats from the paper: Shorter templates might be favored by PCR, yet because patient and control samples were amplified and corrected together, any such skew would affect both groups equally. Patients with type 1 diabetes made fewer insertions and deleted more nucleotides at VDJ recombination sites, implying thymic rearrangement abnormalities. Because cDNA rather than genomic DNA was sequenced, highly expressing activated cells could have been over-represented, although no difference in activation and CD3 levels was found between groups. Because the HLA sub-analyses included only small numbers of individuals, any influence of HLA type on TCRB rearrangement was left unresolved. Naive, central memory and regulatory TCRB repertoires appeared to be more similar among patients than among healthy donors. In all four CD4+ subsets, TCRB CDR3 length was moderately but significantly shorter in type 1 diabetes patients.

Each donor gave one peripheral blood draw, averaging about 100 mL, which was collected into heparinised tubes. Naive, central memory, regulatory and stem cell-like memory CD4+ T cells were sorted on a BD FACSAria II using a panel including CD45RO, CCR7, CD25, CD127, CD95 and CD27. Purity was above 95% for every sorted population. PBMCs were isolated right away by Lymphoprep density gradient centrifugation and were stained directly, without culture. So that batch effects would be minimized, each experiment stained and sorted samples in pairs, pairing one healthy donor with one patient. This clone was seen a handful of times. The antigen it recognizes is unknown. No much larger clonotype is one base removed from it; base qualities were not supplied. The entire amount of isolated RNA was reverse transcribed using the High Capacity cDNA Reverse Transcription Kit, so the sequenced TCRB transcripts were expressed ones. Deep immunoSEQ sequencing was applied to naive, central memory and regulatory T cell samples, giving an average of around 3.8 million total reads per sample. After sorted cells were lysed in RLT buffer, RNA was extracted with DNase-treated RNeasy Micro or Mini kits, with the choice depending on cell number. To prevent cross-contamination, each cell subset was processed individually, whereas patient and healthy donor samples were processed jointly. Using the immunoSEQ multiplex PCR, TCRB sequences were amplified from cDNA into 87-bp fragments spanning the CDR3 region. The amplicons were sequenced using the Illumina HiSeq platform. Per the authors' processing: Synthetic template baselines were used to correct PCR bias computationally, reads within Hamming distance 2 were collapsed, and singletons that could not be merged were discarded. Reads were aligned against IMGT to assign V, D and J genes, CDR3 length and insertions or deletions at six rearrangement sites. Within each subset, clonotype counts were normalized to the number of sorted cells before true diversity and Gini coefficients were calculated with the tcR R package. The overlap coefficient, calculated on TCRB nucleotide sequences, was used to quantify repertoire sharing. Out-of-frame TCRB sequences from naive cells were analyzed as a proxy for the pre-selection repertoire. Held by TCRdb, this immuneACCESS table contains in-frame sequences only and omits some clones. Under half of the omission traces to an unresolved V gene where checked; the cause of the rest is unknown. V, J and clone size are those of that table, while D and trimming were read from the DNA. The sample has about 650,000 clones on record, about an eighth of them singletons. Around 0.12% of the sample belongs to the ten largest clones.

Sample: naive CD4+ T cells from blood. Per the publication, the cell subset or site label means: true naive CD4+ T cells. This clonotype was obtained from a man under 40 with type 1 diabetes.

DNA sequence: TGCGCCAGCAGTGAACAGGGAAGGACTGAAGCTTTCTTT. It translates to CASSEQGRTEAFF. The rearranged segments are TRBV10-2 and TRBJ1-1; possibly the D gene is TRBD1, per 6 matching bases. V is cut by 3 bases and J by 5 bases, and the space between the germline ends is 10 bases. From a lookup of the germline V gene, CDR1 and CDR2 are WSHSY and SAAADI. The CDR3 goes from the cysteine to the phenylalanine over 13 residues. Only CDR3 DNA remains: 39 bases, in frame from the first base.